Below, 30 T cell receptor beta chains from the same sample are listed, as sequenced in a study of shared clonotypes between healthy human individuals. The protocol was immunoSEQ multiplex PCR, while the TCRdb copy is restricted to in-frame clones and leaves out a portion. There are 2 million to 2.5 million clones in the sample; 80% to 95% occur only once, and around 0.38% lies in the top ten. Sequenced: naive CD4+ T cells from PBMCs. The subset: CD45RA+ positively selected. Every receptor here comes from a man aged 18 to 30 in good health. Some clones in this sample may be carry-over from other donors' samples.

This sequence joins TRBV11-2 and TRBJ2-3; 12 bases are a match to TRBD2. This CDR3 spans 15 amino acids. The germline V gene has CDR1 SGHAT and CDR2 FQNNGV. Trimming cost V 5 bases and J 4 bases; bases outside gene matches: 4. The CDR3 reads CASSQTSGSPDTQYF. The CDR3, as DNA: TGTGCCAGCAGCCAGACTAGCGGGAGCCCAGATACGCAGTATTTT.

About this clone: Other DNA sequences in this sample translate to the same CDR3. The J gene is TRBJ2-3, the V gene TRBV5-4, with D tentatively TRBD2 (5 bases). Germline V gene data show CDR1 as SGHNT and CDR2 as YYREEE (reference sequence). V was clipped by 2 bases and J by 0 bases, with 13 bases between them. This CDR3 contains 16 residues. The CDR3 loop reads CASSFRLAASTDTQYF. CDR3 nucleotide sequence: TGTGCCAGCAGCTTTAGGCTAGCAGCTAGCACAGATACGCAGTATTTT.

This rearrangement joins TRBV15 to TRBJ1-2, with D uncertain. CDR1 LNHNV and CDR2 YYDKDF come from the germline V gene (reference sequence). V lost 1 base and J 6 bases, leaving 15 bases between the germline ends. The CDR3 sequence is 15 residues long. CDR3 DNA: TGTGCCACCAGCAGAGCCCCTGGAGCCGGGGATGGCTACACCTTC. Protein sequence: CATSRAPGAGDGYTF.

The rearrangement links TRBV9 to TRBJ2-1, with 7 bases that match TRBD2. This CDR3 has 14 amino acids. Germline V gene data show CDR1 as SGDLS and CDR2 as YYNGEE. V lost 1 base and J lost 5; bases outside the gene matches: 3. The CDR3 DNA sequence: TGTGCCAGCAGCGTAACTAGCGCTAACAATGAGCAGTTCTTC. It specifies CASSVTSANNEQFF.

The chain carries TRBV30 and TRBJ1-2; 7 bases match TRBD1. The germline V gene has CDR1 GTSNPN and CDR2 SVGIG (reference sequence). Germline trimming cut 4 bases from V and 5 bases from J; bases unmatched to any gene: 19. This CDR3 is 17 amino acids long. For the CDR3, the DNA is TGTGCCTGGACTCCCTCCGGACAGGTCAGGAGGGGGTATGGCTACACCTTC. Protein: CAWTPSGQVRRGYGYTF.

The chain joins TRBV5-1 to TRBJ2-1; weak D call: TRBD2 (5 bases). The CDR3 has 14 residues. The germline gives CDR1 SGHRS, CDR2 YFSETQ. Trimming took 2 bases from V and 4 from J, leaving 10 bases between them. The CDR3 sequence: CASSFPSRYNEQFF. In DNA, the CDR3 is TGCGCCAGCAGCTTTCCTAGCCGGTACAATGAGCAGTTCTTC.

This chain connects TRBV28 to TRBJ1-2; D is perhaps TRBD1 (6 bases). This CDR3 is built from 13 residues. CDR1 MDHEN and CDR2 SYDVKM come from the germline V gene. Trimming pared 8 bases from V and 8 bases from J, leaving 18 bases between. The chain's CDR3 is CASLNRGREGYTF. CDR3 in DNA: TGTGCCAGCCTCAACCGGGGGCGGGAAGGCTACACCTTC.

V gene TRBV11-2 combines with J gene TRBJ2-3; no definite D call. This CDR3 contains 16 residues. Per germline, CDR1 SGHAT and CDR2 FQNNGV. The V and J ends lost 4 bases and 4 bases respectively, with 18 bases between them. CDR3 bases: TGTGCCAGCAGCTCCCCAGTGGCCGCATTGGCAGATACGCAGTATTTT. This encodes CASSSPVAALADTQYF.

CDR3 loop: CASSLAPAGQGNNEQYF. The DNA for the CDR3 is TGCGCCAGCAGCTTGGCACCCGCGGGGCAGGGGAACAACGAGCAGTACTTC. V and J are TRBV5-1 and TRBJ2-7; D is tentatively TRBD1 or TRBD2 (6 bases each). V was shortened by 0 bases and J by 5 bases, with 21 bases between the two germline ends. Per germline, CDR1 SGHRS and CDR2 YFSETQ. This CDR3 spans 17 amino acids. The full variable domain, completed using reference TRBV5-1 and TRBJ2-7, is KAGVTQTPRYLIKTRGQQVTLSCSPISGHRSVSWYQQTPGQGLQFLFEYFSETQRNKGNFPGRFSGRQFSNSRSEMNVSTLELGDSALYLCASSLAPAGQGNNEQYFGPGTRLTVT.

The CDR3 nucleotides read TGCAGCGTTGGAAAAATGATGAACACTGAAGCTTTCTTT. This gives the protein CSVGKMMNTEAFF. This rearrangement joins TRBV29-1 to TRBJ1-1; no clear D. This CDR3 comprises 13 residues. With 4 bases removed from V and 0 bases from J, the gap between germline ends came to 9 bases. Germline CDR1 SQVTM, CDR2 ANQGSEA.

Worth noting for this clone: One end of the junction is discordant with germline, which a read error may explain. V gene TRBV6-4 combines with J gene TRBJ2-2; 9 bases align to TRBD1. This CDR3 is 16 amino acids long. Germline V gives CDR1 MRHNA, CDR2 SNTAGT. CDR3 region: CASSRSGTGNPGELFF. CDR3 sequence (DNA): TGTGCCAGCAGTCGCTCCGGGACAGGGAACCCCGGGGAGCTGTTTTTT.

V and J are TRBV28 and TRBJ2-1; 7 positions agree with TRBD2. The CDR3 has 15 residues. The germline CDR1 and CDR2 sequences are MDHEN and SYDVKM. The V gene end was trimmed by 4 bases and the J gene end by 3 bases; junction bases not matched to a gene: 6. CDR3 sequence: CASSSLAGVYNEQFF. CDR3 nucleotide sequence: TGTGCCAGCAGTTCCCTGGCGGGAGTCTACAATGAGCAGTTCTTC.

This chain links TRBV6-5 with TRBJ2-1; possibly TRBD2 for D (6 bases). The CDR3 is made up of 14 amino acids. Trimming stripped 2 bases from V and 5 bases from J, with 10 bases between. Germline V lookup: CDR1 MNHEY, CDR2 SVGAGI. CDR3 residues: CASSYRGTHNEQFF. The CDR3 DNA reads as TGTGCCAGCAGTTACAGAGGGACTCACAATGAGCAGTTCTTC.

This clone was detected only once. The rearrangement links TRBV5-4 to TRBJ2-7; 11 nucleotides align to TRBD2. The CDR3 extends over 15 amino acids. The V gene's germline CDR1 is SGHNT and CDR2 YYREEE (reference sequence). V was pared by 4 bases and J by 2 bases, with 5 bases of the junction left unmatched. As DNA, the CDR3 is TGTGCCAGCAGCCTTGGGACTAGCGGAACCTACGAGCAGTACTTC. This codes for CASSLGTSGTYEQYF.

The CDR3 spells CASSRIRWDWEETQYF. The CDR3, as DNA: TGTGCCAGCAGTCGAATAAGGTGGGACTGGGAAGAGACCCAGTACTTC. The rearrangement uses TRBV7-9 and TRBJ2-5; weak D call: TRBD2 (6 bases). This CDR3 has 16 residues. Germline CDR1 is SEHNR and CDR2 is FQNEAQ (reference sequence). V was clipped by 6 bases and J by 3 bases, with 20 bases between them.

Here the CDR3 DNA reads TGTGCCAGCAGCTTGGATCTCAATGAGCAGTTCTTC. Its protein product is CASSLDLNEQFF. This chain connects TRBV5-4 to TRBJ2-1; D remains unclear. V lost 0 bases and J 6 bases, leaving 4 bases between the germline ends. The CDR3 sequence is 12 residues long. CDR1 and CDR2 (germline): SGHNT, YYREEE (reference sequence).

This chain uses TRBV15 with TRBJ1-2; D possibly corresponds to TRBD1 (6 bases). Looked up from germline, CDR1 is LNHNV and CDR2 is YYDKDF (reference sequence). This CDR3 spans 14 amino acids. V was cut by 0 bases and J by 11 bases, with 16 bases left in between. The CDR3 region has the DNA TGTGCCACCAGCAGAGATCGACGGGGGCTGGAGTACACCTTC. Protein product: CATSRDRRGLEYTF.

V is TRBV27 and J is TRBJ2-5, with D possibly being TRBD1 or TRBD2 (6 bases each). Trimming cost V 7 bases and J 5 bases, with 17 bases left between them. Germline-derived CDR1 and CDR2 are MNHEY and SMNVEV (reference sequence). This CDR3 contains 14 residues. The CDR3 DNA reads TGTGCCAGCACCTCCCGGGGGCTTCTCGAGACCCAGTACTTC. Translated: CASTSRGLLETQYF.

The V gene is TRBV19, the J gene TRBJ2-1; 8 positions match TRBD2. The CDR3 covers 14 residues. Per the germline V gene, CDR1 is LNHDA and CDR2 is SQIVND (reference sequence). Germline trimming cut 1 base from V and 7 bases from J; bases unmatched to any gene: 3. The CDR3 sequence: CASSIAGTSNEQFF. DNA for the CDR3: TGTGCCAGTAGTATAGCCGGGACTAGTAATGAGCAGTTCTTC.

The chain is built from TRBV1 and TRBJ2-5; TRBD2 is the table's D call, not checked against the DNA. TRBV1 is classified as a pseudogene. The CDR3 loop spans 19 amino acids. The CDR3 nucleotides read TGCACCAGCAGCCAGCCCCCGATTGGTAATAGCGGGAATGTCGAGACCCAGTACTTC. This gives the protein CTSSQPPIGNSGNVETQYF.

The chain carries TRBV20-1 and TRBJ1-2; tentative D call: TRBD1 (5 bases). CDR3 length equals 11 residues. Germline CDR1 is DFQATT and CDR2 is SNEGSKA (reference sequence). CDR3 region: CSTEGRYGYTF. The CDR3 nucleotides are TGCAGCACCGAGGGACGGTATGGCTACACCTTC.

J is TRBJ2-1 and V is TRBV18; D gene unclear. Germline V CDR1 and CDR2: KGHSH, LQKENI. V was trimmed by 2 bases and J by 9 bases, leaving 5 bases between them. This CDR3 has 11 amino acids. Written as DNA, the CDR3 is TGTGCCAGCTCACCAGGGTTTGAGCAGTTCTTC. Amino acids: CASSPGFEQFF.

V gene TRBV5-1 combines with J gene TRBJ2-1, with TRBD1 as a possible D gene (6 bases). The CDR3 length is 15 residues. CDR1 is SGHRS, CDR2 YFSETQ, per germline. Trimming took 2 bases from V and 0 from J, leaving 9 bases between them. CDR3 coding DNA: TGCGCCAGCAGCTTTTACAGGGACTCCTACAATGAGCAGTTCTTC. Protein product: CASSFYRDSYNEQFF. The whole variable domain, filled in from reference TRBV5-1 and TRBJ2-1, reads KAGVTQTPRYLIKTRGQQVTLSCSPISGHRSVSWYQQTPGQGLQFLFEYFSETQRNKGNFPGRFSGRQFSNSRSEMNVSTLELGDSALYLCASSFYRDSYNEQFFGPGTRLTVL.

Of note for this clone: The same CDR3 arises from other DNA sequences in this sample as well. The chain links TRBV6-5 to TRBJ1-2; D is ambiguous. The ends were cut back, 1 base at V and 4 bases at J, with 13 bases in the middle. Germline CDR1 MNHEY, CDR2 SVGAGI. The CDR3 extends over 15 amino acids. Here the CDR3 reads CASSYLSGVGYGYTF. The CDR3 DNA reads as TGTGCCAGCAGTTACTTAAGCGGAGTTGGCTATGGCTACACCTTC.

The rearrangement uses TRBV2 and TRBJ1-4, with D perhaps matching TRBD1 (6 bases). CDR1 is SNHLY, CDR2 FYNNEI, per germline. This CDR3 contains 14 residues. Trimming left V 6 bases short and J 1 base short, with 9 bases between. The CDR3 loop reads CASRHRETNEKLFF. The DNA for the CDR3 is TGTGCCAGCAGGCACAGGGAAACTAATGAAAAACTGTTTTTT.

The chain employs TRBV9 and TRBJ2-5, with no clear D. The CDR3 extends over 15 amino acids. Trimming cost V 5 bases and J 5 bases, with 19 bases left between them. The germline gives CDR1 SGDLS, CDR2 YYNGEE. The chain's CDR3 is CASSGTGHPSETQYF. The CDR3, as DNA: TGTGCCAGCAGTGGTACCGGGCACCCTTCGGAGACCCAGTACTTC.

This chain links TRBV7-9 with TRBJ1-1; no firm D call. The germline V gene has CDR1 SEHNR and CDR2 FQNEAQ (reference sequence). Trimming took 5 bases from V and 4 from J, leaving 8 bases between them. The CDR3 covers 12 residues. DNA of the CDR3: TGTGCCAGCAGCCCTCAATCCACTGAAGCTTTCTTT. Its translation: CASSPQSTEAFF.

The rearrangement links TRBV7-2 to TRBJ1-5; D is possibly TRBD1 (5 bases). V shed 1 base and J shed 4 bases, with 11 bases lying between them. This CDR3 contains 15 residues. Looked up from germline, CDR1 is SGHTA and CDR2 is FQGNSA. The CDR3, as DNA: TGTGCCAGCAGCTTAGAAGGGACTCCTAATCAGCCCCAGCATTTT. The encoded protein is CASSLEGTPNQPQHF.

The rearrangement joins TRBV6-5 to TRBJ1-1; 8 bases fit TRBD1. CDR1 is MNHEY, CDR2 SVGAGI, per germline. This CDR3 comprises 14 residues. V lost 6 bases, J lost 0 bases, and 3 bases stayed unmatched. The CDR3 bases are TGTGCCAGCAGGATGGACAGGGTGAACACTGAAGCTTTCTTT. This translates into CASRMDRVNTEAFF.

V is TRBV18 and J is TRBJ2-5; D is uncertain. The CDR3 length is 14 residues. The germline CDR1 and CDR2 sequences are KGHSH and LQKENI. With 0 bases removed from V and 6 bases from J, the gap between germline ends came to 11 bases. Written as DNA, the CDR3 is TGTGCCAGCTCACCACCCGGATCGGAGAAGACCCAGTACTTC. This gives the protein CASSPPGSEKTQYF.